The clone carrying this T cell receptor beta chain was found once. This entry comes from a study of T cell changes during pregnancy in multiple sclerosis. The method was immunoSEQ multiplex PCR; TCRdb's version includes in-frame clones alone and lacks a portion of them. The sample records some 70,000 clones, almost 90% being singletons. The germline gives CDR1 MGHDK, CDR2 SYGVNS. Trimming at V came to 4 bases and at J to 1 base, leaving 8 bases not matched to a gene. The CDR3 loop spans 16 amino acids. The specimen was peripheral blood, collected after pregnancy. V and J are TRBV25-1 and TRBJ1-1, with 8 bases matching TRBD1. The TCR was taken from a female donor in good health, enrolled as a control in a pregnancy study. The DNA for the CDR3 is TGTGCCAGCAGTGGGCCGACAGGGGTTACGAACACTGAAGCTTTCTTT. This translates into CASSGPTGVTNTEAFF.